A single sample is the source of the 9 T cell receptor beta chains below, sequenced in a study of blood T cell repertoires in COVID-19. Method: immunoSEQ multiplex PCR; TCRdb's copy keeps in-frame clones and lacks some. The table has some 210,000 clones, roughly nine tenths seen once. The sequenced sample consisted of peripheral blood. Receptors were obtained from a man in his sixties who had recovered from COVID-19.

The chain links TRBV7-2 to TRBJ2-3; the match to TRBD1 covers 7 bases. CDR3 length: 14 residues. Losses at the gene ends were 7 bases for V and 0 bases for J; bases not matched to a gene: 4. Germline V CDR1 and CDR2: SGHTA, FQGNSA. The CDR3 DNA sequence: TGTGCCAGCACACGGGACAGTAGCACAGATACGCAGTATTTT. It specifies CASTRDSSTDTQYF. Full variable domain (remainder filled in from reference TRBV7-2 and TRBJ2-3): GAGVSQSPSNKVTEKGKDVELRCDPISGHTALYWYRQSLGQGLEFLIYFQGNSAPDKSGLPSDRFSAERTGGSVSTLTIQRTQQEDSAVYLCASTRDSSTDTQYFGPGTRLTVL.

The V gene is TRBV6-5, the J gene TRBJ1-2, with 7 bases lining up with TRBD1. This CDR3 is built from 14 residues. Trimming removed 5 bases from V and 8 bases from J; junction bases left unmatched: 11. The germline CDR1 and CDR2 sequences are MNHEY and SVGAGI. CDR3 bases: TGTGCCAGCAGTAGGGAGAGGGGGCATCGAGGCTACACCTTC. It encodes CASSRERGHRGYTF.

V usage is TRBV18 and J usage is TRBJ1-6; D is unresolved. The CDR3 spans 13 residues. V was cut by 3 bases and J by 12 bases, with 12 bases left in between. Germline lookup yields CDR1 KGHSH and CDR2 LQKENI. The CDR3 DNA is TGTGCCAGCTCACCGTCAGGCATGCGACCCCTCCACTTT. Encoded protein: CASSPSGMRPLHF.

V gene TRBV11-3 combines with J gene TRBJ2-4; 7 bases are a match to TRBD1. V lost 3 bases and J lost 6; bases outside the gene matches: 8. There are 15 residues in the CDR3. Per germline, CDR1 SGHNT and CDR2 YENEEA. CDR3 region: CASSFTGAAGNIQYF. The CDR3, as DNA: TGTGCCAGCAGCTTCACAGGGGCCGCGGGAAACATTCAGTACTTC.

The V and J genes are TRBV19 and TRBJ2-6; D remains unclear. Germline V gene lookup returns CDR1 LNHDA and CDR2 SQIVND (reference sequence). This CDR3 spans 16 amino acids. Trimming removed 4 bases at V and 2 bases at J, with 12 bases between. The CDR3, as DNA: TGTGCCAGTAGTAGCCTATGGGCAGCTGGGGCCAACGTCCTGACTTTC. Residues: CASSSLWAAGANVLTF.

The chain is built from TRBV12-3 or TRBV12-4 and TRBJ2-3; D may be TRBD2 (5 bases). V dropped 4 bases and J dropped 5 bases, with 10 bases sitting between them. This CDR3 spans 13 amino acids. Here the CDR3 reads CASSSYGEDTQYF. The CDR3 DNA sequence: TGTGCCAGCAGTTCATACGGGGAAGATACGCAGTATTTT.

This rearrangement joins TRBV7-2 to TRBJ2-2; 8 nucleotides align to TRBD2. Germline lookup yields CDR1 SGHTA and CDR2 FQGNSA. The CDR3 has 14 residues. The trim removed 3 bases at V and 10 bases at J, leaving 7 bases unmatched. CDR3 sequence (DNA): TGTGCCAGCAGCTTTGCGGGAGGATGGGAGGAGCTGTTTTTT. Protein sequence: CASSFAGGWEELFF.

J is TRBJ1-5 and V is TRBV19; D is perhaps TRBD1 (5 bases). Deletions cut 3 bases from V and 1 base from J, with 10 bases between. Per germline, CDR1 LNHDA and CDR2 SQIVND (reference sequence). This CDR3 has 15 amino acids. CDR3 nucleotide sequence: TGTGCCAGTAGTATTGGGGCGGGAAGCAATCAGCCCCAGCATTTT. As protein: CASSIGAGSNQPQHF. The full variable domain, completed using reference TRBV19 and TRBJ1-5, is DGGITQSPKYLFRKEGQNVTLSCEQNLNHDAMYWYRQDPGQGLRLIYYSQIVNDFQKGDIAEGYSVSREKKESFPLTVTSAQKNPTAFYLCASSIGAGSNQPQHFGDGTRLSIL.

The genes are TRBV2 and TRBJ2-7; no firm D call. This CDR3 is built from 11 residues. From germline, CDR1 is SNHLY and CDR2 FYNNEI. V lost 3 bases, J lost 4 bases, and 4 bases lay in between. DNA for the CDR3: TGTGCCAGCAGTGACCCATACGAGCAGTACTTC. Amino acid sequence: CASSDPYEQYF. Supplemented by reference TRBV2 and TRBJ2-7, the full variable domain reads EPEVTQTPSHQVTQMGQEVILRCVPISNHLYFYWYRQILGQKVEFLVSFYNNEISEKSEIFDDQFSVERPDGSNFTLKIRSTKLEDSAMYFCASSDPYEQYFGPGTRLTVT.